Shown below are 15 T cell receptor beta chains from a single sample sequenced in a study of neurological immune-mediated disorders (dated by TCRdb to about 2019). The library was made by 5' RACE. The data were produced on an Illumina HiSeq 2500. TCRdb itself trimmed the public reads at Q25 with fastp, ran MiXCR and retained productive beta chains. CDR3 protein duplicates are merged, each entry listing the most common genes and DNA. In all, the sample holds around 46,000 distinct CDR3 sequences, and approximately 4.5% of those were seen once. Just over 5.5% of the sample comes from the top ten. Material for sequencing was PBMCs. The origin of the receptors is a woman in her sixties with multiple sclerosis.

This clonotype was counted at least ten times. The chain couples TRBV5-1 to TRBJ2-1; D not certain. The ends were cut back, 3 bases at V and 3 bases at J, with 4 bases in the middle. The CDR3 spans 12 residues. Germline-derived CDR1 and CDR2 are SGHRS and YFSETQ. CDR3 sequence (DNA): TGCGCCAGCAGCTCCCTCTACAATGAGCAGTTCTTC. As protein: CASSSLYNEQFF.

V is TRBV20-1 and J is TRBJ1-5; 8 bases agree with TRBD1. The germline V gene has CDR1 DFQATT and CDR2 SNEGSKA (reference sequence). Losses at the gene ends were 6 bases for V and 7 bases for J; bases not matched to a gene: 14. The CDR3 length is 15 residues. The CDR3 reads CSAPLPGGGGQPQHF. The CDR3, as DNA: TGCAGTGCCCCCCTCCCAGGGGGCGGTGGACAGCCCCAGCATTTT.

The chain uses TRBV7-2 and TRBJ2-1; the D call may be TRBD1 or TRBD2 (5 bases each). The germline V and J ends were trimmed by 3 bases and 7 bases, with 19 bases remaining between them. CDR1 and CDR2 from the germline V gene are SGHTA and FQGNSA. There are 16 residues in the CDR3. Here the CDR3 DNA reads TGTGCCAGCAGCTTCGCCGGGACCCTATCGGGGAATGAGCAGTTCTTC. It yields the protein CASSFAGTLSGNEQFF.

This clonotype was observed a handful of times. This chain connects TRBV5-1 to TRBJ2-7, with D possibly matching TRBD1 (5 bases). Germline lookup yields CDR1 SGHRS and CDR2 YFSETQ. With 0 bases removed from V and 5 bases from J, the gap between germline ends came to 15 bases. The CDR3 is 15 amino acids. The CDR3 DNA is TGCGCCAGCAGCTTGGGGGCAGGGAATTCCCACGAGCAGTACTTC. Residues: CASSLGAGNSHEQYF.

V usage is TRBV5-1 and J usage is TRBJ2-1; 14 bases are shared with TRBD2. This CDR3 comprises 15 residues. CDR1 SGHRS and CDR2 YFSETQ come from the germline V gene. V was pared by 0 bases and J by 8 bases, with 1 base of the junction left unmatched. CDR3 in amino acids: CASSLATSGRDEQFF. Written as DNA, the CDR3 is TGCGCCAGCAGCTTGGCGACTAGCGGGAGGGATGAGCAGTTCTTC. The complete variable domain, with remaining parts taken from reference TRBV5-1 and TRBJ2-1, reads KAGVTQTPRYLIKTRGQQVTLSCSPISGHRSVSWYQQTPGQGLQFLFEYFSETQRNKGNFPGRFSGRQFSNSRSEMNVSTLELGDSALYLCASSLATSGRDEQFFGPGTRLTVL.

This clonotype was counted many times. V usage is TRBV3-1 and J usage is TRBJ2-3; D remains unclear. The germline V gene has CDR1 LGHDT and CDR2 YNNKEL (reference sequence). The CDR3 runs to 12 residues. Trimming took off 0 bases at V and 5 bases at J, with 3 bases between the two ends. CDR3 coding DNA: TGTGCCAGCAGCCAAGATAAAGATACGCAGTATTTT. It yields the protein CASSQDKDTQYF.

This clonotype was observed many times. The chain joins TRBV7-2 to TRBJ2-2; D is undetermined. The CDR3 has 12 residues. CDR1 and CDR2 from the germline V gene are SGHTA and FQGNSA. V was pared by 5 bases and J by 8 bases, with 9 bases between. CDR3 in amino acids: CASSLPVGELFF. The CDR3 DNA sequence: TGTGCCAGCAGCCTCCCCGTTGGGGAGCTGTTTTTT.

The table lists this clonotype with a few counts. The genes are TRBV19 and TRBJ1-5; TRBD1 agrees at 8 bases. The CDR3 loop spans 15 amino acids. After removal of 6 bases from V and 0 bases from J, the junction contained 4 bases not matched to a gene. In germline, CDR1 is LNHDA, CDR2 SQIVND (reference sequence). The CDR3, as DNA: TGTGCCAGTAGGACAGGGGAGGGTAGCAATCAGCCCCAGCATTTT. Translation gives CASRTGEGSNQPQHF.

The rearrangement joins TRBV5-1 to TRBJ2-6, with 10 positions matching TRBD1. Trimming at V came to 3 bases and at J to 0 bases, leaving 3 bases not matched to a gene. The CDR3 length is 17 residues. Germline CDR1 reads SGHRS; CDR2 reads YFSETQ. The CDR3 here is CASSSTGGASGANVLTF. The CDR3 bases are TGCGCCAGCAGCTCGACAGGGGGCGCCTCTGGGGCCAACGTCCTGACTTTC.

At least ten counts were recorded for this clonotype. The chain has TRBV18 and TRBJ2-5; D unclear. The V gene's germline CDR1 is KGHSH and CDR2 LQKENI. Trimming pared 6 bases from V and 3 bases from J, leaving 11 bases between. This CDR3 comprises 13 residues. The CDR3 region has the DNA TGTGCCAGCTCCCCCCTCCGAGAAGAGACCCAGTACTTC. Residues: CASSPLREETQYF. The full variable domain, in which reference TRBV18 and TRBJ2-5 provide the parts outside the CDR3, is NAGVMQNPRHLVRRRGQEARLRCSPMKGHSHVYWYRQLPEEGLKFMVYLQKENIIDESGMPKERFSAEFPKEGPSILRIQQVVRGDSAAYFCASSPLREETQYFGPGTRLLVL.

The chain employs TRBV20-1 and TRBJ2-3; TRBD2 agrees at 10 bases. The CDR3 totals 17 residues. Germline V gene lookup returns CDR1 DFQATT and CDR2 SNEGSKA (reference sequence). Trimming cost V 1 base and J 8 bases; bases outside gene matches: 15. The CDR3 region is CSARVVPGLAPLGTQYF. The DNA for the CDR3 is TGCAGTGCTAGAGTAGTCCCGGGACTAGCGCCCCTGGGTACGCAGTATTTT.

This clonotype was counted many times. The J gene is TRBJ2-1, the V gene TRBV5-1; D unresolved. The CDR3 loop spans 17 amino acids. V lost 2 bases and J 4 bases, leaving 19 bases between the germline ends. Per the germline V gene, CDR1 is SGHRS and CDR2 is YFSETQ. For the CDR3, the DNA is TGCGCCAGCAGCTTCCGCCCGGACGAAGGAGCTTACAATGAGCAGTTCTTC. Amino acid sequence: CASSFRPDEGAYNEQFF.

This clonotype was counted at least ten times. The genes are TRBV7-2 and TRBJ2-3; TRBD2 agrees at 13 bases. From germline, CDR1 is SGHTA and CDR2 FQGNSA. The junction had 8 bases not matched to a gene; V was cut back by 5 bases and J by 9 bases. This CDR3 region has 15 residues. CDR3 in DNA: TGTGCCAGCAGCGCCGGGACTAGCGGGGCGGAGACGCAGTATTTT. Its translation: CASSAGTSGAETQYF.

In this sample, this clonotype turned up many times. The V gene is TRBV4-1, the J gene TRBJ1-2; weak D call: TRBD1 (6 bases). This CDR3 has 13 amino acids. The germline V and J ends were trimmed by 4 bases and 8 bases, with 14 bases remaining between them. Germline assignment: CDR1 MGHRA and CDR2 YSYEKL. CDR3 in DNA: TGCGCCAGCAGCCCTCCAGGGGTCGGAGGCTACACCTTC. Translated, it gives CASSPPGVGGYTF.

This clonotype was seen repeatedly, ten times or more. The CDR3 DNA is TGCGCCAGCAGCTTGAGCGGGGTCTACAATGAGCAGTTCTTC. It yields the protein CASSLSGVYNEQFF. The chain has TRBV5-1 and TRBJ2-1, with 7 bases lining up with TRBD2. The germline V gene has CDR1 SGHRS and CDR2 YFSETQ. CDR3 size: 14 residues. V was clipped by 1 base and J by 3 bases; unmatched bases: 1. The complete variable domain, with remaining parts taken from reference TRBV5-1 and TRBJ2-1, reads KAGVTQTPRYLIKTRGQQVTLSCSPISGHRSVSWYQQTPGQGLQFLFEYFSETQRNKGNFPGRFSGRQFSNSRSEMNVSTLELGDSALYLCASSLSGVYNEQFFGPGTRLTVL.